This T cell receptor (beta chain) was found in a study of cytomegalovirus exposure and HLA in healthy donors. Across the whole study: Among the 300 to 400 donors who were genotyped, around 77% fell in the genetic ancestry cluster that is associated with self-reported Caucasian donors. Study findings and constraints: CMV antigen specificity was confirmed in vitro for three CMV-associated chains.

Germline V gene lookup returns CDR1 KGHSH and CDR2 LQKENI. Trimming cost V 1 base and J 9 bases, with 16 bases left between them. This CDR3 comprises 16 residues. As to this clone: Antigen: not known.

Both 60 Vbeta primers and 13 Jbeta primers went into the PCR. This table comes from immunoSEQ multiplex PCR, and its TCRdb copy is limited to in-frame clones, with some not included. This table has roughly 190,000 clones, around 81% appearing once. The TCR sequence derives from a man aged 18 to 30 in good health and CMV-seronegative. Specimen: PBMCs. The genes are TRBV18 and TRBJ1-6; D remains ambiguous. The CDR3: CASSPQAAISPSPLHF. DNA for the CDR3: TGTGCCAGCTCACCACAGGCGGCCATCTCTCCTTCACCCCTCCACTTT.